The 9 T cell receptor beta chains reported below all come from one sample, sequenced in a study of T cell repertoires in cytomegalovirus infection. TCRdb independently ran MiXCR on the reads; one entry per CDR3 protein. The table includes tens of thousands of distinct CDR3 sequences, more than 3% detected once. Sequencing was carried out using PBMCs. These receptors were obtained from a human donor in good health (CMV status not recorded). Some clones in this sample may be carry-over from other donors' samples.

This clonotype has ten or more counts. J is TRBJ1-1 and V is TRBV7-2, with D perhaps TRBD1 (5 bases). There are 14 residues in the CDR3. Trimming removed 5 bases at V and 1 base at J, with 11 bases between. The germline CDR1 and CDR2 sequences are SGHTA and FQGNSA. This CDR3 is CASSPQGWNTEAFF. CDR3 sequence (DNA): TGTGCCAGCAGCCCGCAGGGATGGAACACTGAAGCTTTCTTT.

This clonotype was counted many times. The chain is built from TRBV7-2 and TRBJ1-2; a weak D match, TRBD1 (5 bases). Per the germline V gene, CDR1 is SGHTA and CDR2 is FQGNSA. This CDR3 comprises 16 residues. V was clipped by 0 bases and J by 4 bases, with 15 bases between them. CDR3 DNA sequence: TGTGCCAGCAGCTTAGCTAGGGACGTGGCGCCCTATGGCTACACCTTC. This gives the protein CASSLARDVAPYGYTF.

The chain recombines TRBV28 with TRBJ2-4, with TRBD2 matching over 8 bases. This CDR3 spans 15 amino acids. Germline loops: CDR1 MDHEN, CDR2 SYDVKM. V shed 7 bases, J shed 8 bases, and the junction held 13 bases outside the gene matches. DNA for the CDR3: TGTGCCAGCACCCCTCCGGGGGGGGCGAGTTACATTCAGTACTTC. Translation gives CASTPPGGASYIQYF.

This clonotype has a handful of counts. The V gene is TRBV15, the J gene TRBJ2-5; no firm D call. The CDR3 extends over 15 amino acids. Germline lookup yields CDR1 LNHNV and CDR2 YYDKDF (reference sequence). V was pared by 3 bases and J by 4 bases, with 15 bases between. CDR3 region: CATSSTVLGRETQYF. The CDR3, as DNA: TGTGCCACCAGCAGCACAGTTCTCGGTAGAGAGACCCAGTACTTC.

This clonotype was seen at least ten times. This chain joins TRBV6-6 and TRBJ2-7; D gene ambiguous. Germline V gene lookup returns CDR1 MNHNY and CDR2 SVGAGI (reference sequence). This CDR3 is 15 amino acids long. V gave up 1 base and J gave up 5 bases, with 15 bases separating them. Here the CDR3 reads CASSYLAQLLDEQYF. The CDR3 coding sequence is TGTGCCAGCAGTTACTTGGCACAACTCCTGGACGAGCAGTACTTC.

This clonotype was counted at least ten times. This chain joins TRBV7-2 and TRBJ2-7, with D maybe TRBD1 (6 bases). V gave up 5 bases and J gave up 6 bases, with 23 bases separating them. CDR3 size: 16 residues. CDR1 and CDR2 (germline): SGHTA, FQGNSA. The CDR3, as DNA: TGTGCCAGCAGCCCCGTCCACCCACAGGGCCCAGGCGAGCAGTACTTC. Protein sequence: CASSPVHPQGPGEQYF. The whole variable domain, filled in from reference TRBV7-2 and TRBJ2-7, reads GAGVSQSPSNKVTEKGKDVELRCDPISGHTALYWYRQSLGQGLEFLIYFQGNSAPDKSGLPSDRFSAERTGGSVSTLTIQRTQQEDSAVYLCASSPVHPQGPGEQYFGPGTRLTVT.

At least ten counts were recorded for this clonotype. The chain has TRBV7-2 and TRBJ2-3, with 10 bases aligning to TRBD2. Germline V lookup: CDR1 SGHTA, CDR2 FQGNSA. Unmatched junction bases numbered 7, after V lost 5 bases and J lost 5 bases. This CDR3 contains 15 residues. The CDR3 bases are TGTGCCAGCAGCCAACTAGCGGGATTGGGAGATACGCAGTATTTT. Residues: CASSQLAGLGDTQYF.

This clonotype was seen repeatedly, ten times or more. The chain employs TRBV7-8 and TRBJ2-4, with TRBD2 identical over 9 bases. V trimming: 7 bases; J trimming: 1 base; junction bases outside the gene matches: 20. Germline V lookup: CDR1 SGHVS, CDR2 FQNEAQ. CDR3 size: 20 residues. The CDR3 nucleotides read TGTGCCAGCACCCAAGACAGTAGCGGGAGAAAGACGGGGGCCAAAAACATTCAGTACTTC. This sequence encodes CASTQDSSGRKTGAKNIQYF.

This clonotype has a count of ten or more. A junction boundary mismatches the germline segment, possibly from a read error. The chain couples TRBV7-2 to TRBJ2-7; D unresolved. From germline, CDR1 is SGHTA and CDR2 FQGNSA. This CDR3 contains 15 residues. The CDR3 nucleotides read TGTGCCAGCAGCTTAGGCCCTAGAGGCTCCGACGAGCAGTACTTC. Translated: CASSLGPRGSDEQYF.